This T cell receptor beta chain was observed in a study of T cell responses to AZD1222 COVID-19 vaccine. General study points: Baseline antibody screening turned up just a handful of seropositive AZD1222 recipients. Researchers report vaccine-associated CD4 TCRs spanning spike, with dominance at 160-218 and 743-854. After two AZD1222 doses, spike-specific TCR breadth and depth rose versus day 0.

Pooling was applied to second doses at about 4 or about 12 weeks. The method was immunoSEQ multiplex PCR; TCRdb's version includes in-frame clones alone and lacks a portion of them. This table has around 180,000 clones, roughly 91% appearing once. Concerning this clone: Its antigen is still unknown.

Germline-derived CDR1 and CDR2 are SGHTA and FQGTGA. CDR3 size: 16 residues. Losses at the gene ends were 5 bases for V and 7 bases for J; bases not matched to a gene: 10. The clonotype was recovered from an adult who received the AZD1222 COVID-19 vaccine. The chain uses TRBV7-3 and TRBJ2-2; 10 positions agree with TRBD2. The specimen was peripheral blood, collected 28 days after the second AZD1222 dose. CDR3 sequence reads: CASSRRAGGPVGELFF. CDR3 sequence (DNA): TGTGCCAGCAGCAGACGAGCGGGAGGGCCTGTCGGGGAGCTGTTTTTT.